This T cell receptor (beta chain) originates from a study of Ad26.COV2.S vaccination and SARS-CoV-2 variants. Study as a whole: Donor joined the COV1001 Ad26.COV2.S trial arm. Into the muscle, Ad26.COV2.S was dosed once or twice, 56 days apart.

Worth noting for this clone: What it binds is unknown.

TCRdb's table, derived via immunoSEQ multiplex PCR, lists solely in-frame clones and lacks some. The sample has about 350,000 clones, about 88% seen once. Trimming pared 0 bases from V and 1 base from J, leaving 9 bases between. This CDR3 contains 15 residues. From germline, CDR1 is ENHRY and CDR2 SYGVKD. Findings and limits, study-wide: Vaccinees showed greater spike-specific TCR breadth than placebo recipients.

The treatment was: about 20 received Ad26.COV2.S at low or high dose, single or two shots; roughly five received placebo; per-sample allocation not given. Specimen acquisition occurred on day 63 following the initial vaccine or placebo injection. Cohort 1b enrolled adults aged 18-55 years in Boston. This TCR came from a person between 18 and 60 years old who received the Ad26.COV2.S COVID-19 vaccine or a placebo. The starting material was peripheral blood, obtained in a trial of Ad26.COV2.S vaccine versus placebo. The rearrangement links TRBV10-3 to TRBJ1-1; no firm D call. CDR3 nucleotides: TGTGCCATCAGTGAGTCTACGGGAAAGAACACTGAAGCTTTCTTT. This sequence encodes CAISESTGKNTEAFF.